What follows describes a single T cell receptor (beta chain). Its antigen is currently unknown. The data originate from a study of regulatory T cells in long-lasting Graves disease. Time point described: persistent/refractory GD, antithyroid drugs over 5 years with positive TRAb. The TCR library used RNA extracted from PBMCs. The CDR3 runs to 14 residues. The germline CDR1 and CDR2 sequences are LNHDA and SQIVND (reference sequence). Trimming removed 2 bases at V and 7 bases at J, with 14 bases between. Arm-PCR of CDR3 regions and iRepertoire HTBI primers were the basis on which TCR beta libraries were built. A single record per CDR3 protein comes from TCRdb applying MiXCR to the multiplex PCR reads. The sample consists of over 450,000 distinct CDR3 sequences, under 25% of them appearing once. Findings of the study overall: Persistent patients had more shared public clonotypes (roughly 2,700) than new patients (about 1,000).

The sequence was obtained from a female donor with Graves disease. The starting material was peripheral blood mononuclear cells (PBMCs), obtained when the disease was refractory, from a patient treated with antithyroid drugs. V and J are TRBV19 and TRBJ1-2; no definite D call. The CDR3 loop is CASSITLAGAGYTF. The CDR3 nucleotides read TGTGCCAGTAGTATAACTTTGGCAGGAGCTGGCTACACCTTC.